The present T cell receptor (beta chain) was sequenced within a study of identical twins. General observations from the study: Alpha sequences that were out-of-frame and twin-shared showed an excess of low generation probability. Analyses of zero insertions could be partly confounded by invariant MAIT and iNKT cells.

Healthy Caucasians provided all donations. Germline V lookup: CDR1 SGDLS, CDR2 YYNGEE. V lost 0 bases, J lost 1 base, and 8 bases lay in between. The CDR3 consists of 14 residues. A universal primer binding site was introduced by template switching. The final cDNA contained unique molecular identifiers. TCRdb reprocessed the 5' RACE reads with MiXCR, giving one entry per CDR3 protein. The sample records 1.5 million to 2 million distinct CDR3 sequences, less than 35% being singletons. Turning to this clonotype: Its matching antigen is unknown.

The sequenced sample was cord blood. This chain connects TRBV9 to TRBJ2-7; no clear D. This sequence originates from a newborn girl in good health. This CDR3 reads CASSVGVGSYEQYF. The DNA of the CDR3 is TGTGCCAGCAGCGTAGGGGTAGGATCCTACGAGCAGTACTTC.